Presented here are 5 T cell receptor beta chains from one specimen sequenced in a study of vaccination effects on CD4 cells after COVID-19. Profiling relied on immunoSEQ multiplex PCR, and the TCRdb table lists in-frame clones only, not all of them. The data show under 40,000 clones, with about 81% seen just once and less than 3.5% held by the top ten. The antigens these receptors bind are not known. Following an approximately eleven-day culture, CD4+ T cells were purified. The sequencing here drew on CD4+ T cells from PBMCs cultured without peptide, taken before COVID-19 vaccination. These receptors originate from a human donor who received a COVID-19 vaccine.

The chain recombines TRBV3-1 (or the pseudogene TRBV3-2) with TRBJ2-2; D gene uncertain. Trimming shortened V by 3 bases and J by 8 bases, and 13 bases separated the two germline ends. The CDR3 sequence is 14 residues long. The V gene's germline CDR1 is LGHDT and CDR2 YNNKEL (reference sequence). The CDR3 coding sequence is TGTGCCAGCAGCCAGGTAGATTTCGCGGGGGAGCTGTTTTTT. Its translation: CASSQVDFAGELFF.

The rearrangement links TRBV5-1 to TRBJ2-3, with 14 bases fitting TRBD2. There are 15 residues in the CDR3. Per the germline V gene, CDR1 is SGHRS and CDR2 is YFSETQ. The J segment lost 5 bases and the V segment lost 2 bases, leaving 1 base of the junction unmatched. The CDR3 region has the DNA TGCGCCAGCAGCTTAGGACTAGCGGGGGGAGATACGCAGTATTTT. Amino acid sequence: CASSLGLAGGDTQYF.

In this sample, this clone turned up once. The rearrangement uses TRBV19 and TRBJ2-3; D gene uncertain. V lost 5 bases to trimming and J lost 4 bases, with 10 bases between them. There are 13 residues in the CDR3. The germline CDR1 and CDR2 sequences are LNHDA and SQIVND (reference sequence). The CDR3 region is CASSLLLPDTQYF. CDR3 DNA: TGTGCCAGTAGTCTTCTCCTTCCAGATACGCAGTATTTT.

V gene TRBV12-5 combines with J gene TRBJ1-6; tentatively, D is TRBD1 (5 bases). Germline CDR1 and CDR2: LGHNT and FRNRAP. The ends were cut back, 1 base at V and 11 bases at J, with 21 bases in the middle. The CDR3 is made up of 17 amino acids. The CDR3: CASGLASGTTRRTPLHF. The CDR3, as DNA: TGTGCTAGTGGTTTGGCCTCAGGGACCACGAGGAGAACACCCCTCCACTTT. The full variable domain, its missing parts supplied by reference TRBV12-5 and TRBJ1-6, is DARVTQTPRHKVTEMGQEVTMRCQPILGHNTVFWYRQTMMQGLELLAYFRNRAPLDDSGMPKDRFSAEMPDATLATLKIQPSEPRDSAVYFCASGLASGTTRRTPLHFGNGTRLTVT.

The CDR3 spells CASSLGGANVLTF. Written as DNA, the CDR3 is TGTGCCAGCAGTTTAGGTGGGGCCAACGTCCTGACTTTC. The V gene is TRBV28, the J gene TRBJ2-6; no definite D call. Per germline, CDR1 MDHEN and CDR2 SYDVKM. CDR3 length equals 13 residues. Trimming left V 2 bases short and J 3 bases short, with 2 bases between.